This is a list of T cell receptor beta chains from one sample in a study of T cells in Graves' hyperthyroidism and ophthalmopathy. TCRdb used MiXCR to reprocess the multiplex PCR reads, holding one entry per CDR3 protein. The sample records about 380,000 distinct CDR3 sequences, approximately 13% being singletons. Sequenced material: blood. These receptors were collected from a man aged 30 to 45 with Graves' hyperthyroidism that later progressed to Graves' ophthalmopathy. The CDR3 runs from the conserved cysteine through the conserved F or W. Size values are once, few and many counts, or a class for expanded clones, and some rows have none.

size: many; J: TRBJ1-2; V: TRBV7-8; CDR3: CASSLSAAPNYGYTF
size: many; J: TRBJ2-5; V: TRBV6-1; CDR3: CASSPRTGRETQYF
size: .; J: TRBJ2-1; V: TRBV6-1; CDR3: CASSPTPAGILYNEQFF
size: few; J: TRBJ2-7; V: TRBV9; CDR3: CASSPGPGPYEQYF
size: .; J: TRBJ2-1; V: TRBV12-3/TRBV12-4; CDR3: CASSLAAFDNEQFF
size: few; J: TRBJ1-3; V: TRBV5-1; CDR3: CASRAGTSGNTIYF
size: many; J: TRBJ2-5; V: TRBV6-1; CDR3: CASSPTWGVQETQYF
size: few; J: TRBJ2-7; V: TRBV3-1; CDR3: CASSQGTSRRTHTYEQYF
size: many; J: TRBJ1-5; V: TRBV30; CDR3: CAWSKDRGVHQPQHF
size: few; J: TRBJ1-2; V: TRBV19; CDR3: CASSMGADYGYTF
size: few; J: TRBJ2-3; V: TRBV5-1; CDR3: CASSLMVDTDTQYF
size: many; J: TRBJ2-1; V: TRBV11-2; CDR3: CASSLLWTSGYNEQFF
size: .; J: TRBJ2-7; V: TRBV20-1; CDR3: CSAGGQGALDEQYF
size: few; J: TRBJ1-6; V: TRBV4-2; CDR3: CASSQDRQGPNSPLHF
size: many; J: TRBJ2-4; V: TRBV12-3/TRBV12-4; CDR3: CASSSGDLAKNIQYF
size: .; J: TRBJ2-2; V: TRBV27; CDR3: CASSFGSNTGELFF
size: .; J: TRBJ2-1; V: TRBV9; CDR3: CASSVVGDTLRNEQFF
size: many; J: TRBJ2-3; V: TRBV29-1; CDR3: CSVESASGSTDTQYF
size: many; J: TRBJ2-1; V: TRBV30; CDR3: CAWSVRAASSYNEQFF
size: many; J: TRBJ2-1; V: TRBV7-7; CDR3: CASSSDVGNEQFF
size: many; J: TRBJ2-1; V: TRBV14; CDR3: CASSQDQVRWNEQFF
size: .; J: TRBJ1-4; V: TRBV5-6; CDR3: CASSLVGQNEKLFF
size: many; J: TRBJ1-1; V: TRBV5-1; CDR3: CASSIGTVNTEAFF
size: many; J: TRBJ1-1; V: TRBV11-3; CDR3: CASTAALGTEAFF
size: few; J: TRBJ2-1; V: TRBV27; CDR3: CASSLNTQGDEQFF
size: few; J: TRBJ2-4; V: TRBV5-1; CDR3: CASSPGPWANIQYF
size: few; J: TRBJ1-2; V: TRBV9; CDR3: CASSVEGPNYGYTF
size: many; J: TRBJ1-2; V: TRBV7-8; CDR3: CASSLAWPGQAGDGYTF
size: many; J: TRBJ1-1; V: TRBV24-1; CDR3: CATSHSEAFF
size: .; J: TRBJ2-3; V: TRBV9; CDR3: CASSVGGLAGAGDTQYF
size: many; J: TRBJ1-1; V: TRBV18; CDR3: CASSPKGHTEAFF
size: few; J: TRBJ2-5; V: TRBV29-1; CDR3: CSALVSGGETQYF
size: many; J: TRBJ2-3; V: TRBV7-9; CDR3: CASSPRSGNTDTQYF
size: many; J: TRBJ2-5; V: TRBV11-2; CDR3: CASSLPLGTGQETQYF
size: many; J: TRBJ1-4; V: TRBV6-6; CDR3: CASSYSIKSTGQNEKLFF
size: few; J: TRBJ2-5; V: TRBV7-3; CDR3: CASSSRTSGGAGETQYF
size: many; J: TRBJ2-1; V: TRBV12-3/TRBV12-4; CDR3: CASSLWLEYNEQFF
size: few; J: TRBJ1-2; V: TRBV11-1; CDR3: CASSLLEGNYGYTF
size: many; J: TRBJ2-7; V: TRBV2; CDR3: CASSEVGREMEYEQYF
size: many; J: TRBJ1-1; V: TRBV2; CDR3: CASDSVGEKATEAFF
size: .; J: TRBJ2-5; V: TRBV9; CDR3: CASSVVAGGLETQYF
size: many; J: TRBJ1-6; V: TRBV7-9; CDR3: CASSRDNSPLHF
size: .; J: TRBJ2-1; V: TRBV5-5; CDR3: CASSLTDQGVGNEQFF
size: many; J: TRBJ2-7; V: TRBV12-3/TRBV12-4; CDR3: CASMGQSYEQYF
size: .; J: TRBJ1-4; V: TRBV6-5; CDR3: CASSYSAGGGEKLFF
size: many; J: TRBJ2-3; V: TRBV12-3/TRBV12-4; CDR3: CASSLGLAGTSTDTQYF
size: many; J: TRBJ1-2; V: TRBV29-1; CDR3: CSVANRPYGYTF
size: few; J: TRBJ2-1; V: TRBV3-1; CDR3: CASSQSRGNEQFF
size: many; J: TRBJ2-1; V: TRBV7-8; CDR3: CASSLAGKSSYNEQFF
size: many; J: TRBJ2-3; V: TRBV28; CDR3: CASTGTGLTDTQYF
size: many; J: TRBJ2-4; V: TRBV13; CDR3: CASSSGTGIQYF